This T cell receptor (beta chain) was found in a study of Graves' ophthalmopathy and Graves' hyperthyroidism (dated by TCRdb to the late 2010s). In the study overall: Peripheral blood samples were taken at the time of initial diagnosis, before any treatment was given. In total, under 150 blood samples were TCR-sequenced: approximately 40 ophthalmopathy, under 80 hyperthyroidism and roughly 17 hyperthyroidism-to-ophthalmopathy patients. TCR beta repertoire signatures were used to distinguish Graves' ophthalmopathy from Graves' hyperthyroidism and to predict progression to ophthalmopathy. T-cell repertoires of thyroid tissue and blood were compared in several hyperthyroidism patients. Once sampling was done, hyperthyroidism patients were given methimazole at a starting dose of 30 mg daily, while ophthalmopathy patients were given high-dose intravenous methylprednisolone. The 100 discovery patients were randomly split 7:3 into training and test sets. To explore V-J signatures that distinguish ophthalmopathy from hyperthyroidism, a discovery set of 95 to 100 patients was enrolled, made up of 43 with ophthalmopathy and some 60 with stable hyperthyroidism. For independent validation, a separate cohort was made up of 18 to 20 hyperthyroidism patients plus 17 patients who later progressed from hyperthyroidism to ophthalmopathy.

Overall results and qualifications from the work: In cross-validation, the 13-signature model distinguished ophthalmopathy from stable hyperthyroidism with approximately 88% sensitivity and roughly 81% specificity, and in the test set the corresponding values were approximately 80% and 68%. In validation, the model predicted ophthalmopathy progression with about 64% sensitivity and roughly 78% specificity; roughly 12 predicted patients were CT-confirmed with GO in a median of around 6 months. No statistical method was used to predetermine the sample size, and group allocation was not hidden from the investigators. Most expanded thyroid clonotypes with frequency above 0.001 were also detected in blood, suggesting blood repertoires may reflect the thyroid immune response.

Stable hyperthyroidism was defined as no progression to ophthalmopathy within 18 months of follow-up. Hyperthyroidism patients were newly diagnosed, were aged 18 to 65 years, and had a disease duration under 2 months. Patients with other autoimmune diseases, uncontrolled infections, pregnancy or lactation were excluded from the study. Diagnosis was based on clinical symptoms, serum thyroxine, TRAb, thyroid ultrasound and orbital computed tomography. Ficoll-Paque density gradient centrifugation was used to isolate PBMCs from about 10 ml of fresh peripheral blood. Total RNA was extracted with Trizol reagent and quality-checked on an Agilent 2100 Bioanalyzer. Sequences SQVTM (CDR1) and ANQGSEA (CDR2) are obtained from the germline V gene. The CDR3 holds 14 amino acids from the cysteine to the phenylalanine. Here the CDR3 DNA is all that survives: 42 bases in frame from base 1. The germline ends are 13 bases apart after V is trimmed by 5 bases and J by 0 bases.

For repertoire sequencing, the TCR beta CDR3 regions were amplified from RNA transcripts. The first round was an RT-PCR using HTBI primers with the Qiagen OneStep RT-PCR kit, and this first round was followed by a second-round multiplex PCR, then size selection and purification. Libraries were sequenced on an Illumina HiSeq2000 using paired-end 100 bp reads. On the authors' methods: SOAPnuke was used to process the reads, removing any read that contained adapters or uncalled bases, had a mean Phred below 15, or lacked an exact match to the constant primer or identifier. High-quality paired reads were merged with COPE v1.2.5. Unique nucleotide sequences were defined as clonotypes and aligned to IMGT TRB V, D and J references using MiTCR v1.1. Analysis was restricted to V-J combinations with a frequency above 0.0001, which covered 99.2% of repertoires. For each V-J combination, a TCR clonal expansion and chaos score was defined as F50 clonal expansion divided by the chaos observed in the TCRdist matrix. Welch's t-statistics and random forest were used to narrow the features down to about a dozen V-J combinations, which were then fed into a naive Bayes classifier. Thyroid-blood repertoire similarity was quantified with the Morisita-Horn index. The raw public data were reprocessed by TCRdb itself: fastp quality trimming at Q25, MiXCR clonotype calling, in-frame beta chains only. Each record represents a unique CDR3 protein, reported with the most common genes and DNA among its rows. The V and J calls shown here were made by TCRdb, not taken from the authors' results. The sample table contains 350,000 to 450,000 distinct CDR3 sequences; only one count was recorded for roughly 20% of them. The ten biggest clones cover approximately 3.2% of the sample.

In this sample, this clonotype turned up many times. Its cognate antigen has yet to be identified. No base quality information exists; no much larger clone differs at one position. This sequence originates from a woman between 18 and 30 years old with stable Graves' hyperthyroidism. Donor details come from another sample of the same person, matched by shared clones. The sequencing sample was made of peripheral blood. The V gene is TRBV29-1 and the J gene is TRBJ1-2; the D gene is perhaps TRBD1, on 6 matching bases. The DNA sequence is given as TGCAGCGTTAAGACGACAGGAGCTAACTATGGCTACACCTTC. The encoded protein is CSVKTTGANYGYTF. Reference TRBV29-1 and TRBJ1-2 genes cover what lies past the CDR3, so the full variable domain is SAVISQKPSRDICQRGTSLTIQCQVDSQVTMMFWYRQQPGQSLTLIATANQGSEATYESGFVIDKFPISRPNLTFSTLTVSNMSPEDSSIYLCSVKTTGANYGYTFGSGTRLTVV.